This is a list of T cell receptor beta chains from one sample in a study of blood T cell repertoires in COVID-19. Sequencing used immunoSEQ multiplex PCR; TCRdb keeps in-frame clones, though not all of them. Of about 74,000 clones listed, around 86% are singletons. The sequenced sample was peripheral blood. The source is an elderly woman with active or convalescent COVID-19. CDR3s include the opening cysteine and the closing phenylalanine or tryptophan.

>TRBJ2-5|TRBV7-7
CASSLRGGAGETQYF
>TRBJ2-5|TRBV7-2
CASSTSGAGWTQYF
>TRBJ2-1|TRBV4-3
CASSQGSGANNEQFF
>TRBJ1-4|TRBV7-2
CASRKGHAEKLFF
>TRBJ1-6|TRBV18
CASSPGTGYNSPLHF
>TRBJ1-3|TRBV15
CATSRDQSGFLGGNTIYF
>TRBJ2-5|TRBV30
CAWGERRETQYF
>TRBJ2-5|TRBV4-1
CASSQGLAGGRETQYF
>TRBJ1-5|TRBV6-6
CASSPDTLNQPQHF
>TRBJ2-6|TRBV4-2
CASSSQGQISSGANVLTF
>TRBJ2-2|TRBV28
CASTSWTGIDAGELFF
>TRBJ2-1|TRBV7-2
CASSLVLSRNEQFF
>TRBJ2-3|TRBV6-4
CASSPTSGGWDTQYF
>TRBJ1-2|TRBV19
CASSNQAKYGYTF
>TRBJ2-3|TRBV19
CASSTRTGETQYF
>TRBJ2-5|TRBV20-1
CSASLEETQYF